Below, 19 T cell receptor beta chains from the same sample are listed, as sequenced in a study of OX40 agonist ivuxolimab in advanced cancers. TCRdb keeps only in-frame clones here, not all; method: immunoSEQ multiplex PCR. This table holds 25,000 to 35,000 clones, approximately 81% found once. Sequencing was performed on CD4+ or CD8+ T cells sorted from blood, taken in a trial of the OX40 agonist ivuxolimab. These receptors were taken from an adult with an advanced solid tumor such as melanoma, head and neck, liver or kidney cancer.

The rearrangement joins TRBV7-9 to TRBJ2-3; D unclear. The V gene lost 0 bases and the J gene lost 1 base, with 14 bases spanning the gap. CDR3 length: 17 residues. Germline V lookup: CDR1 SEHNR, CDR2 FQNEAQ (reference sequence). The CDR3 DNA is TGTGCCAGCAGCTTAGCACTTAGGAAGCCCGGCACAGATACGCAGTATTTT. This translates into CASSLALRKPGTDTQYF.

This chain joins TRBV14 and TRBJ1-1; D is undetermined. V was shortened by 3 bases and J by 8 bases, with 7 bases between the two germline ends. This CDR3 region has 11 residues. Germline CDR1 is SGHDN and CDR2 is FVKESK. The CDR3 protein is CASSHGIEAFF. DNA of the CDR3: TGTGCCAGCAGCCACGGGATCGAAGCTTTCTTT.

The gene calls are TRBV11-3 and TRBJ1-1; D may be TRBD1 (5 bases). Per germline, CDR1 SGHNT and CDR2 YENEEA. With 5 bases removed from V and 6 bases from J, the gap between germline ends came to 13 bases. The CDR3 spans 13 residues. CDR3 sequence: CASSAFGGSEAFF. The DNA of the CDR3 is TGTGCCAGCAGCGCATTTGGGGGGTCTGAAGCTTTCTTT.

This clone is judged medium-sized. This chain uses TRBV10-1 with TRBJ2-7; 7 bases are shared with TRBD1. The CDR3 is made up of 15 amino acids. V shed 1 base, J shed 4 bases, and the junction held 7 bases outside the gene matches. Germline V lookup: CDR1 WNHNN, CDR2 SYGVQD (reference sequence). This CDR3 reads CASSEYIGTEYEQYF. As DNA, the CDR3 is TGCGCCAGCAGTGAGTATATCGGGACAGAGTACGAGCAGTACTTC.

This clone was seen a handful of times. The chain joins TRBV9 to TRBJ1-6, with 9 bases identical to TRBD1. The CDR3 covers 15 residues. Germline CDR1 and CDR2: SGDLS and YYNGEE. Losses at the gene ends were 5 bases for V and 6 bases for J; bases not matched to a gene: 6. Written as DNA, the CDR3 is TGTGCCAGCAGGCCCCCGGGACAGGGTAATTCACCCCTCCACTTT. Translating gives CASRPPGQGNSPLHF.

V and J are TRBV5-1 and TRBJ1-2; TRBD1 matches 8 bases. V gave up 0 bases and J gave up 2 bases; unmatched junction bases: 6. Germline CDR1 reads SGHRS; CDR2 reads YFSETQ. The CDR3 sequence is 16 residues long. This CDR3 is CASSLALGQGNYGYTF. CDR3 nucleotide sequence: TGCGCCAGCAGCTTGGCCCTCGGACAGGGAAACTATGGCTACACCTTC.

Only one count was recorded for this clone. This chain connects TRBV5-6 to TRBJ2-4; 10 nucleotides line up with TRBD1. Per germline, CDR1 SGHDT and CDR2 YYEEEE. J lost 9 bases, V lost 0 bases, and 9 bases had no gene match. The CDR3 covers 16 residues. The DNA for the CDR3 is TGTGCCAGCAGCTTGGTTGGGACAGGGGACGAACGCATTCAGTACTTC. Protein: CASSLVGTGDERIQYF.

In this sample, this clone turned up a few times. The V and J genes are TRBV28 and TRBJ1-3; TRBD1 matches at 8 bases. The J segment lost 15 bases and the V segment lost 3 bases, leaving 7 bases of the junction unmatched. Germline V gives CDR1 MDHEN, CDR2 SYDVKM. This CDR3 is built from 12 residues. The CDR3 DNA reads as TGTGCCAGCAGTTTGGACAGGGCGTCCCCATATTTT. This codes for CASSLDRASPYF.

The CDR3 reads CASSAILGHQFF. The CDR3 DNA follows: TGTGCCAGCAGCGCAATCCTCGGCCATCAGTTCTTC. The genes are TRBV9 and TRBJ2-1; unclear D gene. The CDR3 loop spans 12 amino acids. Germline values: CDR1 SGDLS, CDR2 YYNGEE. V lost 3 bases and J lost 13, with 14 bases in between.

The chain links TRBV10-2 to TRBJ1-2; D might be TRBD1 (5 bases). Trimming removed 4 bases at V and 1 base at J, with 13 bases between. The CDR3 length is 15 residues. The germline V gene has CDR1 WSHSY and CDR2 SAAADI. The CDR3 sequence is CASSAVRALNYGYTF. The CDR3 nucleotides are TGCGCCAGCAGTGCAGTCAGGGCTCTTAACTATGGCTACACCTTC.

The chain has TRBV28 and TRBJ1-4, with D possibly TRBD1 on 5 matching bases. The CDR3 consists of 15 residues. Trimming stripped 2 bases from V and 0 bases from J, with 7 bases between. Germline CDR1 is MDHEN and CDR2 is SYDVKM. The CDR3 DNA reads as TGTGCCAGCAGTTTACAGGGATCAACTAATGAAAAACTGTTTTTT. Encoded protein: CASSLQGSTNEKLFF.

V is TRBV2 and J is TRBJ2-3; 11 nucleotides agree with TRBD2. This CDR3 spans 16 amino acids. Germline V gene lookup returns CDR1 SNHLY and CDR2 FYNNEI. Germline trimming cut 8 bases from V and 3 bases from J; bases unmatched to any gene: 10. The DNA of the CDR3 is TGTGCCAGCGCCGTAGGTACTAGCGGGGGTACAGATACGCAGTATTTT. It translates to CASAVGTSGGTDTQYF.

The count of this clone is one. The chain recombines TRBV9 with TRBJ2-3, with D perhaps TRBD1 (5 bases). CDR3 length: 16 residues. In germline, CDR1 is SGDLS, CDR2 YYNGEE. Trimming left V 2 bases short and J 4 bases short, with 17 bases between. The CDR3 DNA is TGTGCCAGCAGCGTTTCTAGGGGCCAGGTAGCAGATACGCAGTATTTT. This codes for CASSVSRGQVADTQYF.

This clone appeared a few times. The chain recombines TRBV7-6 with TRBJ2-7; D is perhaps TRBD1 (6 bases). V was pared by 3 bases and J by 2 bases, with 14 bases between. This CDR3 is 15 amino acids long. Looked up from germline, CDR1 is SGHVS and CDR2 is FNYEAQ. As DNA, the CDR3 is TGTGCCAGCAGCTTGAATACAGGGCCAACCTACGAGCAGTACTTC. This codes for CASSLNTGPTYEQYF.

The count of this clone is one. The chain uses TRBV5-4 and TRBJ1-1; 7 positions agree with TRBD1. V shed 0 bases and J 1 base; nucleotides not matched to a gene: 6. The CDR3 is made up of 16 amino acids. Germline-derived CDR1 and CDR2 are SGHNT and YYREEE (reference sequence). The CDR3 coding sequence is TGTGCCAGCAGCTTGGCCGTTGGACAGGCGAACACTGAAGCTTTCTTT. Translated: CASSLAVGQANTEAFF.

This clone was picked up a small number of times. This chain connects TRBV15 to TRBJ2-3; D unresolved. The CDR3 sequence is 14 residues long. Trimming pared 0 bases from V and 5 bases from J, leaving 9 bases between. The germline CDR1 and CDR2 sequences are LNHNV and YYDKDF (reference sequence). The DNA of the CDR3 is TGTGCCACCAGCAGAGATCCCGACGTAGATACGCAGTATTTT. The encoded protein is CATSRDPDVDTQYF.

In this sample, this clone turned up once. CDR3 in DNA: TGTGCCAGTAGTATAGATCTACAGGTTAGCTATGGCTACACCTTC. This gives the protein CASSIDLQVSYGYTF. The chain joins TRBV19 to TRBJ1-2; D may be TRBD1 (5 bases). The CDR3 sequence is 15 residues long. CDR1 LNHDA and CDR2 SQIVND come from the germline V gene (reference sequence). V lost 0 bases to trimming and J lost 4 bases, with 12 bases between them.

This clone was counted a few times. The CDR3 loop is CASMTGDIPYEQYF. The CDR3 region has the DNA TGTGCCAGCATGACCGGGGACATTCCCTACGAGCAGTACTTC. V and J are TRBV7-9 and TRBJ2-7; D might be TRBD1 (6 bases). The germline V and J ends were trimmed by 7 bases and 2 bases, with 15 bases remaining between them. The germline CDR1 and CDR2 sequences are SEHNR and FQNEAQ (reference sequence). The CDR3 loop spans 14 amino acids.

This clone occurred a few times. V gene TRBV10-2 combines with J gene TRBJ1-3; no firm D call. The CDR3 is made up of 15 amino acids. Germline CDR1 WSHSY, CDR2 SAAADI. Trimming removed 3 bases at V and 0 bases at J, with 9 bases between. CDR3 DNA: TGCGCCAGCAGTGATAAATCCAGCTCTGGAAACACCATATATTTT. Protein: CASSDKSSSGNTIYF.